The 25 T cell receptor beta chains below come from one sample, sequenced in a study of blood T cells in healthy people across ages. With a J-beta primer mix and a sample-barcoded 5' primer, a second PCR ran about 7 to 12 cycles. TCRdb reprocessed the 5' RACE reads via MiXCR and lists one record per CDR3 protein. The table shows around 870,000 distinct CDR3 sequences, with 25% to 35% occurring only once. The material sequenced was blood. The receptors derive from a woman older than 75 in good health.

At least ten counts were recorded for this clonotype. V gene TRBV6-2 or TRBV6-3 combines with J gene TRBJ2-4; possibly TRBD2 for D (5 bases). The CDR3 covers 15 residues. Germline CDR1 MNHEY, CDR2 SVGEGT. Trimming removed 1 base from V and 0 bases from J, with 7 bases in between. CDR3 residues: CASSYLGLAKNIQYF. The CDR3 bases are TGTGCCAGCAGTTACTTAGGACTAGCCAAAAACATTCAGTACTTC.

CDR3 sequence (DNA): TGTGCCAGCAGCCATGGACCCAGCTACAATGAGCAGTACTTC. It translates to CASSHGPSYNEQYF. The chain employs TRBV3-1 and TRBJ2-5; no clear D. CDR3 length: 14 amino acids. From germline, CDR1 is LGHDT and CDR2 YNNKEL (reference sequence). Between the trimmed V and J ends, which lost 3 bases and 11 bases, there was a span of 19 bases.

The chain links TRBV20-1 to TRBJ1-6, with TRBD1 as a possible D gene (6 bases). Germline V gene sequence: CDR1 DFQATT, CDR2 SNEGSKA (reference sequence). V lost 5 bases, J lost 6 bases, and 17 bases lay in between. This CDR3 contains 15 residues. The DNA for the CDR3 is TGCAGTGCTGGAGTTGGACAGAGCCTTAATTCACCCCTCCACTTT. Amino acid sequence: CSAGVGQSLNSPLHF.

Turning to this clonotype: This sequence may be a read error, since a much larger clone differs from it by one base. V is TRBV29-1 and J is TRBJ2-7, with 9 positions matching TRBD2. Germline V CDR1 and CDR2: SQVTM, ANQGSEA. CDR3 size: 11 residues. CDR3 nucleotides: TGCAACGCGCGACTAGCGGACGAGCAGTACTTC. This sequence encodes CNARLADEQYF.

The chain carries TRBV10-2 and TRBJ1-1, with 8 positions matching TRBD1. V lost 6 bases, J lost 1 base, and 4 bases stayed unmatched. From germline, CDR1 is WSHSY and CDR2 SAAADI. This CDR3 has 14 amino acids. The CDR3 nucleotides are TGCGCCAGCAGATGGGACAGGCGGAACACTGAAGCTTTCTTT. Its protein product is CASRWDRRNTEAFF.

The rearrangement uses TRBV7-8 and TRBJ2-1, with D perhaps matching TRBD2 (5 bases). CDR1 SGHVS and CDR2 FQNEAQ come from the germline V gene. Trimming pared 1 base from V and 10 bases from J, leaving 14 bases between. CDR3 length: 14 residues. CDR3 amino acids: CASSLGGSVYEQFF. CDR3 DNA: TGTGCCAGCAGCTTAGGAGGGAGTGTGTACGAGCAGTTCTTC.

This clonotype showed up many times. The J gene is TRBJ2-7, the V gene TRBV7-2; D possibly matches TRBD1 or TRBD2 (5 bases each). This CDR3 has 13 amino acids. Trimming cost V 5 bases and J 4 bases, with 12 bases left between them. Germline V gene sequence: CDR1 SGHTA, CDR2 FQGNSA. The CDR3 bases are TGTGCCAGCAGCACCGGGACCCTTTACGAGCAGTACTTC. Protein product: CASSTGTLYEQYF. Filled out from reference TRBV7-2 and TRBJ2-7, the complete variable domain reads GAGVSQSPSNKVTEKGKDVELRCDPISGHTALYWYRQSLGQGLEFLIYFQGNSAPDKSGLPSDRFSAERTGGSVSTLTIQRTQQEDSAVYLCASSTGTLYEQYFGPGTRLTVT.

This clonotype was seen a handful of times. The gene calls are TRBV12-3 or TRBV12-4 and TRBJ2-7; 10 bases map to TRBD1. The CDR3 covers 14 residues. J was trimmed by 5 bases and V by 1 base; bases with no gene match: 2. CDR3 in amino acids: CASSLGGQGHEQYF. CDR3 DNA sequence: TGTGCCAGCAGTTTAGGGGGACAGGGGCACGAGCAGTACTTC.

This clonotype was counted ten times or more. The rearrangement links TRBV4-3 to TRBJ2-1; D may match TRBD1 or TRBD2 (5 bases each). The CDR3 sequence is 15 residues long. Germline V CDR1 and CDR2: LGHNA, YSLEER. The V gene lost 4 bases and the J gene lost 4 bases, with 14 bases spanning the gap. The CDR3, as DNA: TGCGCCAGCAGCCGTTCGGGACGGAGTTACAATGAGCAGTTCTTC. Translating it yields CASSRSGRSYNEQFF.

The chain joins TRBV11-2 to TRBJ2-2; D is undetermined. Germline CDR1 and CDR2: SGHAT and FQNNGV. CDR3 size: 14 residues. Between the trimmed V and J ends, which lost 5 bases and 2 bases, there was a span of 9 bases. Written as DNA, the CDR3 is TGTGCCAGCAGCCCTCTACTAAACACCGGGGAGCTGTTTTTT. Translating it yields CASSPLLNTGELFF.

This clonotype has ten or more counts. The chain carries TRBV10-1 and TRBJ2-1; D may match TRBD1 or TRBD2 (6 bases each). CDR3 length: 13 amino acids. With 4 bases removed from V and 6 bases from J, the gap between germline ends came to 10 bases. The germline V gene encodes CDR1 WNHNN and CDR2 SYGVQD (reference sequence). CDR3 region: CASSGQEGNEQFF. The CDR3 nucleotides read TGCGCCAGCAGTGGACAGGAGGGCAATGAGCAGTTCTTC.

On this clonotype: A read error may produce the germline difference seen at one junction end. J is TRBJ2-7 and V is TRBV7-9; 7 nucleotides agree with TRBD1. The CDR3 sequence is 13 residues long. Per the germline V gene, CDR1 is SEHNR and CDR2 is FQNEAQ (reference sequence). The CDR3 coding sequence is TGTGCCAGCAGTCACAGGGGCTCCTACGGGCAGTACTTC. It yields the protein CASSHRGSYGQYF.

At least ten counts were recorded for this clonotype. This rearrangement joins TRBV5-1 to TRBJ2-5, with D tentatively TRBD1 (6 bases). The germline V gene has CDR1 SGHRS and CDR2 YFSETQ. This CDR3 contains 15 residues. The V end lost 5 bases, the J end lost 5 bases, and 19 bases lay between the germline ends. This chain's CDR3 is CASRGQGIIKETQYF. Here the CDR3 DNA reads TGCGCCAGCAGGGGCCAGGGGATTATTAAGGAGACCCAGTACTTC.

With regard to this clonotype: A much larger clone lies one base from this, so it may be a read error. The chain joins TRBV7-9 to TRBJ1-4; no clear D gene. CDR3 length equals 15 residues. Per germline, CDR1 SEHNR and CDR2 FQNEAQ (reference sequence). Trimming cost V 3 bases and J 10 bases, with 18 bases left between them. This CDR3 reads CASSFDAGNWGKLFF. The CDR3 DNA is TGTGCCAGCAGCTTCGACGCGGGGAATTGGGGAAAACTGTTTTTT. Based on the CDR3 plus reference TRBV7-9 and TRBJ1-4, the full variable domain is DTGVSQNPRHKITKRGQNVTFRCDPISEHNRLYWYRQTLGQGPEFLTYFQNEAQLEKSRLLSDRFSAERPKGSFSTLEIQRTEQGDSAMYLCASSFDAGNWGKLFFGSGTQLSVL.

In its sample, this clonotype was seen a few times. The J gene is TRBJ1-5, the V gene TRBV4-1; no clear D. CDR1 is MGHRA, CDR2 YSYEKL, per germline. Trimming cost V 1 base and J 2 bases, with 9 bases left between them. The CDR3 is 15 amino acids. The CDR3 loop reads CASSQGVEGNQPQHF. CDR3 nucleotides: TGCGCCAGCAGCCAAGGCGTGGAGGGCAATCAGCCCCAGCATTTT.

This clonotype was recorded at least ten times. The J gene is TRBJ2-1, the V gene TRBV4-3; TRBD2 aligns across 10 bases. Trimming removed 1 base from V and 3 bases from J; junction bases left unmatched: 9. Germline CDR1 and CDR2: LGHNA and YSLEER. CDR3 size: 18 residues. CDR3 bases: TGCGCCAGCAGCCAAGGTGGAAGAGCGGGGGGGATCTACAATGAGCAGTTCTTC. Translating it yields CASSQGGRAGGIYNEQFF.

V and J are TRBV3-1 and TRBJ1-1, with no clear D. CDR1 and CDR2 from the germline V gene are LGHDT and YNNKEL (reference sequence). V dropped 4 bases and J dropped 2 bases, with 8 bases sitting between them. The CDR3 is 13 residues long. The CDR3 coding sequence is TGTGCCAGCAGCCGGAACCAAAACACTGAAGCTTTCTTT. Its translation: CASSRNQNTEAFF.

A few counts support this clonotype. The chain joins TRBV20-1 to TRBJ1-2; TRBD1 agrees at 9 bases. V gave up 3 bases and J gave up 0 bases; unmatched junction bases: 8. Germline values: CDR1 DFQATT, CDR2 SNEGSKA (reference sequence). This CDR3 has 16 amino acids. The CDR3 sequence: CSASWTGAGSNYGYTF. In nucleotides, the CDR3 is TGCAGTGCTAGTTGGACAGGGGCCGGTTCTAACTATGGCTACACCTTC.

This clonotype was seen ten or more times. The chain recombines TRBV20-1 with TRBJ2-5; possible D gene TRBD2, 6 bases. The V gene's germline CDR1 is DFQATT and CDR2 SNEGSKA (reference sequence). The germline V and J ends were trimmed by 5 bases and 5 bases, with 15 bases remaining between them. The CDR3 covers 13 residues. In DNA form, the CDR3 reads TGCAGTGCTTCACGGGGGACGGAGGAGACCCAGTACTTC. Amino acid sequence: CSASRGTEETQYF.

J is TRBJ1-2 and V is TRBV12-3 or TRBV12-4; no clear D gene. The length of the CDR3 is 12 residues. Trimming stripped 3 bases from V and 4 bases from J, with 6 bases between. CDR3 sequence: CASSFSSYGYTF. CDR3 DNA sequence: TGTGCCAGCAGTTTTAGCTCCTATGGCTACACCTTC.

This clonotype was counted ten times or more. The V gene is TRBV10-3, the J gene TRBJ2-7; 8 bases are shared with TRBD1. This CDR3 is 15 amino acids long. Germline V lookup: CDR1 ENHRY, CDR2 SYGVKD. V was pared by 0 bases and J by 2 bases, with 3 bases of the junction left unmatched. CDR3 in amino acids: CAISESVTGAYEQYF. The CDR3 nucleotides are TGTGCCATCAGTGAGTCGGTGACAGGGGCCTACGAGCAGTACTTC.

As for this clonotype: A much more abundant neighbour one base away suggests this may be a read error. J is TRBJ2-1 and V is TRBV5-6; D uncertain. CDR1 and CDR2 from the germline V gene are SGHDT and YYEEEE. Trimming left V 1 base short and J 10 bases short, with 15 bases between. CDR3 size: 14 residues. The CDR3 coding sequence is TGTGCCAGCAGCTTGTGGGCAGCCATCTACGAGCAGTTCTTC. Protein sequence: CASSLWAAIYEQFF.

On this clonotype itself: This clone may be a read error of a much larger clone one base away. This sequence joins TRBV2 and TRBJ2-1; no clear D. Looked up from germline, CDR1 is SNHLY and CDR2 is FYNNEI. The CDR3 totals 12 residues. The CDR3 reads CAGSGQNNEQFF. CDR3 nucleotides: TGTGCCGGCAGTGGGCAGAACAATGAGCAGTTCTTC.

Ten or more counts support this clonotype. The V call is TRBV5-5, the J call TRBJ1-5, with D perhaps TRBD1 (6 bases). The germline CDR1 and CDR2 sequences are SGHKS and YYEKEE (reference sequence). This CDR3 comprises 15 residues. Trimming pared 4 bases from V and 4 bases from J, leaving 15 bases between. CDR3 protein: CASSTSGVRNQPQHF. CDR3 sequence (DNA): TGTGCCAGCAGCACATCAGGGGTCCGGAATCAGCCCCAGCATTTT.

Points on this clonotype: A single base separates this from a much larger clone, so it may be a read error. J is TRBJ2-1 and V is TRBV5-1, with a possible D match to TRBD1 (6 bases). The CDR3 length is 18 residues. Germline V CDR1 and CDR2: SGHRS, YFSETQ. CDR3 amino acids: CASSLLHRTGISYSEQFF. The DNA for the CDR3 is TGCGCCAGCAGCTTGTTACACCGAACAGGGATCTCCTACAGTGAGCAGTTCTTC.